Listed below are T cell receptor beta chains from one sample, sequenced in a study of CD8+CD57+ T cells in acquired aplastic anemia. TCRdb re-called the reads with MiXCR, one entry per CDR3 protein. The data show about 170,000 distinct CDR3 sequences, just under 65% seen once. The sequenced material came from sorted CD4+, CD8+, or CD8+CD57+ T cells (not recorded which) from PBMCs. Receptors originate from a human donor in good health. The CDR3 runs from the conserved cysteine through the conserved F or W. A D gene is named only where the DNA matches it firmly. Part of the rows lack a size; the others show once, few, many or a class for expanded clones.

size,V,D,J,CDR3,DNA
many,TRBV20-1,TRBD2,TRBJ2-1,CSARDSSTGTRVRNEQFF,TGCAGTGCTAGAGATAGCTCCACCGGGACTAGAGTGAGGAATGAGCAGTTCTTC
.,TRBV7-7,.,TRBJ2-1,CASSPVVGAGEQFF,TGTGCCAGCAGCCCAGTCGTTGGGGCAGGTGAGCAGTTCTTC
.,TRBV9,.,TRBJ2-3,CASSVQTGHTDTQYF,TGTGCCAGCAGCGTTCAAACGGGGCACACAGATACGCAGTATTTT
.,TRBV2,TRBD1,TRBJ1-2,CASSPGTANYGYTF,TGTGCCAGCAGTCCCGGGACAGCTAACTATGGCTACACCTTC
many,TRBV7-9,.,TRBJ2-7,CASSLGIHGGYEQYF,TGTGCCAGCAGCTTAGGTATTCACGGGGGCTACGAGCAGTACTTC
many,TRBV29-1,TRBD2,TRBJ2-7,CSVVAGNYEQYF,TGCAGCGTGGTAGCGGGTAATTACGAGCAGTACTTC
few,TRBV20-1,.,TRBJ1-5,CSAGGAGNQPQHF,TGCAGTGCTGGAGGGGCGGGCAATCAGCCCCAGCATTTT
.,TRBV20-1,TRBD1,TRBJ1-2,CSASMGQGNANYGYTF,TGCAGTGCTAGTATGGGACAGGGAAATGCTAACTATGGCTACACCTTC
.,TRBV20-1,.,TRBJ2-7,CSARVPGGVEQYF,TGCAGTGCTAGAGTACCCGGAGGGGTCGAGCAGTACTTC
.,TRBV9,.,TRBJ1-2,CASSGGGLNPYGYTF,TGTGCCAGCAGCGGGGGAGGACTGAACCCCTATGGCTACACCTTC
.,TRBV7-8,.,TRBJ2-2,CASSLVPGRSGELFF,TGTGCCAGCAGCTTAGTGCCAGGGAGGTCCGGGGAGCTGTTTTTT
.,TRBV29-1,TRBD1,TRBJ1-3,CSDGTGAGNTIYF,TGCAGCGACGGGACAGGGGCTGGAAACACCATATATTTT
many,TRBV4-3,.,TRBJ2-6,CASSRVLGHSVGANVLTF,TGCGCCAGCAGCCGGGTACTAGGTCACTCGGTCGGGGCCAACGTCCTGACTTTC
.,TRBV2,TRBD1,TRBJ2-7,CASSEDRGVEQYF,TGTGCCAGCAGTGAGGACAGGGGGGTTGAGCAGTACTTC
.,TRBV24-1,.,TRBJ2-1,CATSGGQGGYNEQFF,TGTGCCACCAGTGGGGGGCAGGGGGGATACAATGAGCAGTTCTTC
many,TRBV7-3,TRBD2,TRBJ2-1,CASSFAGGSYNEQFF,TGTGCCAGCAGCTTTGCGGGGGGCTCCTACAATGAGCAGTTCTTC
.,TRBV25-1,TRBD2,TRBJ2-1,CASSDPKKRESNNEQFF,TGTGCCAGCAGTGACCCCAAGAAGCGGGAGTCGAACAATGAGCAGTTCTTC
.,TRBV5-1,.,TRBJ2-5,CASSLDVGETQYF,TGTGCCAGCAGCTTGGACGTGGGAGAGACCCAGTACTTC
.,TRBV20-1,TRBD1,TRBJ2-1,CSARDPDRGHNEQFF,TGCAGTGCTAGAGACCCGGACAGGGGACACAATGAGCAGTTCTTC
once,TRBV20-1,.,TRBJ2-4,CSARDARTQNIQYF,TGCAGTGCTAGAGATGCCCGGACTCAAAACATTCAGTACTTC
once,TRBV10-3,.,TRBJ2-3,CAISGGRPDTQYF,TGTGCCATCAGTGGTGGCAGACCAGATACGCAGTATTTT
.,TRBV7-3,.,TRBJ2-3,CASSLKGSGTDTQYF,TGTGCCAGCAGCTTAAAGGGGTCTGGCACAGATACGCAGTATTTT
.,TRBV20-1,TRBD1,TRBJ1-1,CSARLQGWAEAFF,TGCAGTGCTAGGTTACAGGGGTGGGCTGAAGCTTTCTTT
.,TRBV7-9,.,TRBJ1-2,CASSLAVAGYTF,TGTGCCAGCAGCTTAGCGGTGGCTGGCTACACCTTC
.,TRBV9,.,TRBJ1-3,CASSLHSGNTIYF,TGTGCCAGCAGCCTCCATTCCGGAAACACCATATATTTT
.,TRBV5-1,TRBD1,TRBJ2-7,CASSQGQGKTYEQYF,TGCGCCAGCAGCCAAGGACAGGGTAAAACCTACGAGCAGTACTTC
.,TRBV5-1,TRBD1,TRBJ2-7,CASSPGTVLYEQYF,TGCGCCAGCAGCCCAGGGACAGTACTCTACGAGCAGTACTTC